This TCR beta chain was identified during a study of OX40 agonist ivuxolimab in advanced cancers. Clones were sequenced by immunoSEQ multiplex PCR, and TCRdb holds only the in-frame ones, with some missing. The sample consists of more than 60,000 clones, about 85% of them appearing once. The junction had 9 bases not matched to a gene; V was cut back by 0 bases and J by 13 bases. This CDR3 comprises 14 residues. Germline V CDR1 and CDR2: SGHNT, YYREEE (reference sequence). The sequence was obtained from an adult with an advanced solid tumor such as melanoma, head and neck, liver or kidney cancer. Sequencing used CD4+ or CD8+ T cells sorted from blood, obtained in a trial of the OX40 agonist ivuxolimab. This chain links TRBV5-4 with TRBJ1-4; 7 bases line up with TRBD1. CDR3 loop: CASSLVGDREGLFF. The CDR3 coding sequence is TGTGCCAGCAGCTTGGTTGGCGACAGGGAAGGACTGTTTTTT.